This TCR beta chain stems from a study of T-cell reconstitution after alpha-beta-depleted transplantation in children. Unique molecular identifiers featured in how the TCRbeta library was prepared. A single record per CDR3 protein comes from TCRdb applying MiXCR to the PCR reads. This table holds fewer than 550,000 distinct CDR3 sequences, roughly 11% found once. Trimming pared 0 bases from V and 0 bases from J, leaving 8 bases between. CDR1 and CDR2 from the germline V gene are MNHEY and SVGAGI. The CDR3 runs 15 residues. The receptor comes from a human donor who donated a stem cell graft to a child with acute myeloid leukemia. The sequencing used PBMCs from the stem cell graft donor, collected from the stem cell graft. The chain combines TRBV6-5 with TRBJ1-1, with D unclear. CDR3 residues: CASSYSSGLNTEAFF. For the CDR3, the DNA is TGTGCCAGCAGTTACTCAAGCGGACTGAACACTGAAGCTTTCTTT.